The rows below give T cell receptor beta chains drawn from one sample of a study of early T cells in non-severe SARS-CoV-2 infection. TCRdb re-derived calls from the 5' RACE reads in MiXCR, one entry per CDR3 protein. The table has approximately 67,000 distinct CDR3 sequences, 11% seen once; the top ten hold 3.8%. What was sequenced was whole blood. These receptors all come from an adult who was a healthcare worker with PCR-confirmed SARS-CoV-2 infection or an uninfected control (not recorded which). Each CDR3 is given with its conserved first and last residue. A D gene is named only where the DNA matches it firmly. Some rows mark clone size as missing; the rest say once, few, many or name a class of expanded clone.

v_gene	d_gene	j_gene	abundance	CDR3aa	CDR3nt
TRBV29-1	-	TRBJ2-2	many	CSVVLHGTGELFF	TGCAGCGTTGTCTTACACGGCACCGGGGAGCTGTTTTTT
TRBV11-2	-	TRBJ2-5	many	CASSSGPRGETQYF	TGTGCCAGCAGCTCGGGACCAAGAGGGGAGACCCAGTACTTC
TRBV18	-	TRBJ2-7	many	CASSPPRGSRNYEQYF	TGTGCCAGCTCACCACCTCGGGGCTCGCGAAACTACGAGCAGTACTTC
TRBV6-1	-	TRBJ1-5	few	CASGDGDSNQPQHF	TGTGCCAGCGGGGACGGTGATAGCAATCAGCCCCAGCATTTT
TRBV7-9	-	TRBJ2-3	few	CASSPKLADTQYF	TGTGCCAGCAGCCCCAAACTGGCGGATACGCAGTATTTT
TRBV12-3/TRBV12-4	-	TRBJ2-2	-	CASSFGPGELFF	TGTGCCAGCAGTTTTGGGCCCGGGGAGCTGTTTTTT
TRBV12-3/TRBV12-4	TRBD1	TRBJ1-1	few	CASSWRQGNTEAFF	TGTGCCAGCAGTTGGCGACAGGGGAACACTGAAGCTTTCTTT
TRBV6-2/TRBV6-3	-	TRBJ2-3	few	CATGTMSTDTQYF	TGTGCTACAGGGACAATGAGCACAGATACGCAGTATTTT
TRBV7-3	-	TRBJ2-2	few	CASSLDPNGELFF	TGTGCCAGCAGCTTAGACCCCAATGGGGAGCTGTTTTTT
TRBV19	-	TRBJ2-1	-	CASTWDTGPNEQFF	TGTGCCAGTACTTGGGACACGGGACCCAATGAGCAGTTCTTC
TRBV20-1	TRBD2	TRBJ2-5	many	CSARRGSYQETQYF	TGCAGTGCTAGACGCGGGAGCTATCAAGAGACCCAGTACTTC
TRBV3-1	TRBD2	TRBJ2-7	many	CASRKSSGVGEQYF	TGTGCCAGCAGGAAATCTAGCGGAGTAGGGGAGCAGTACTTC
TRBV7-8	TRBD1	TRBJ1-5	many	CASSLVWGIQGNQPQHF	TGTGCCAGCAGCTTAGTTTGGGGTATACAGGGGAATCAGCCCCAGCATTTT
TRBV28	TRBD2	TRBJ2-1	-	CASSSGTSSEQFF	TGTGCCAGCAGTTCAGGGACTAGTTCTGAGCAGTTCTTC
TRBV3-1	-	TRBJ2-5	few	CASSQDFSQEETQYF	TGTGCCAGCAGCCAAGATTTTAGCCAGGAAGAGACCCAGTACTTC
TRBV4-1	-	TRBJ2-1	many	CASSQVGRKNNEQFF	TGCGCCAGCAGCCAAGTGGGGAGGAAGAACAATGAGCAGTTCTTC
TRBV20-1	TRBD1	TRBJ2-7	many	CSARVGTGRREQYF	TGCAGTGCTAGAGTCGGGACAGGTAGGCGCGAGCAGTACTTC
TRBV21-1	-	TRBJ2-5	many	CASMVLDRTLLYQETQYF	TGTGCCAGCATGGTCCTGGACAGGACTTTACTGTACCAAGAGACCCAGTACTTC
TRBV13	-	TRBJ2-2	few	CASSLRLPGELFF	TGTGCCAGCAGCTTGAGACTCCCCGGGGAGCTGTTTTTT
TRBV19	-	TRBJ2-5	-	CASSILPGSTGYQETQYF	TGTGCCAGTAGTATTCTCCCGGGGTCAACAGGATACCAAGAGACCCAGTACTTC
TRBV6-9	-	TRBJ2-2	many	CASSRWRGEPFPELFF	TGTGCCAGCAGCCGTTGGAGGGGGGAGCCGTTCCCCGAGCTGTTTTTT
TRBV29-1	-	TRBJ1-3	many	CSVEDLQVSGNTIYF	TGCAGCGTTGAAGATCTCCAAGTCTCTGGAAACACCATATATTTT
TRBV3-1	-	TRBJ2-3	-	CASSQNSGEPDTQYF	TGTGCCAGCAGCCAAAATTCAGGGGAACCAGATACGCAGTATTTT
TRBV12-3/TRBV12-4	TRBD1	TRBJ1-2	few	CASSFAGGFGYTF	TGTGCCAGCAGTTTTGCAGGGGGTTTTGGCTACACCTTC
TRBV3-1	TRBD2	TRBJ2-7	many	CASSPKKVAGATYEQYF	TGTGCCAGCAGCCCCAAGAAAGTAGCGGGGGCGACCTACGAGCAGTACTTC
TRBV2	TRBD2	TRBJ2-5	-	CASKTLAGGQETQYF	TGTGCCAGCAAAACCCTAGCGGGGGGGCAAGAGACCCAGTACTTC
TRBV29-1	TRBD1	TRBJ2-1	few	CSVIRTGVRQFF	TGCAGCGTGATCCGGACAGGGGTGAGGCAGTTCTTC
TRBV19	-	TRBJ2-6	-	CASTHQLSGANVLTF	TGTGCCAGCACCCATCAGCTCTCTGGGGCCAACGTCCTGACTTTC
TRBV12-3/TRBV12-4	TRBD2	TRBJ2-7	-	CASRPGLAGLSYEQYF	TGTGCCAGCCGACCAGGACTAGCGGGCCTCTCCTACGAGCAGTACTTC
TRBV5-1	-	TRBJ1-1	many	CASSLNPNTEAFF	TGCGCCAGCAGCTTGAATCCGAACACTGAAGCTTTCTTT
TRBV5-1	TRBD2	TRBJ2-5	-	CASSLTGGPEETQYF	TGCGCCAGCAGCTTGACGGGGGGGCCGGAAGAGACCCAGTACTTC
TRBV7-6	TRBD2	TRBJ2-5	few	CASSLGLAETQYF	TGTGCCAGCAGCTTAGGACTAGCTGAGACCCAGTACTTC
TRBV3-1	-	TRBJ2-1	-	CASSFGGYNEQFF	TGTGCCAGCAGCTTTGGGGGATACAATGAGCAGTTCTTC
TRBV4-2	TRBD1	TRBJ2-7	many	CASSQKQGAGEQYF	TGTGCCAGCAGCCAAAAACAGGGGGCAGGGGAGCAGTACTTC
TRBV5-1	TRBD1	TRBJ2-7	-	CASSWDRSYEQYF	TGCGCCAGCAGTTGGGACAGGAGCTACGAGCAGTACTTC
TRBV29-1	-	TRBJ2-1	many	CSINSGASYNEQFF	TGCAGCATCAACTCGGGTGCATCCTACAATGAGCAGTTCTTC
TRBV7-6	-	TRBJ1-3	-	CASSLVTGNTIYF	TGTGCCAGCAGCTTAGTTACAGGAAACACCATATATTTT
TRBV3-1	TRBD2	TRBJ2-7	-	CASSLLAGGLRKQYF	TGTGCCAGCAGCCTACTAGCGGGAGGGCTAAGGAAGCAGTACTTC
TRBV19	-	TRBJ2-1	few	CASSSRGLQRNEQFF	TGTGCCAGTAGTTCGCGGGGCCTCCAGCGAAATGAGCAGTTCTTC
TRBV7-8	-	TRBJ2-7	many	CASSLSPPWGERTYEQYF	TGTGCCAGCAGCTTATCCCCTCCCTGGGGCGAGAGGACCTACGAGCAGTACTTC
TRBV21-1	-	TRBJ2-1	many	CASSKGSLDRGEQFF	TGTGCCAGCAGCAAAGGGTCCTTGGACAGGGGTGAGCAGTTCTTC
TRBV6-1	-	TRBJ2-7	-	CASSEGAGRYEQYF	TGTGCCAGCAGTGAAGGGGCAGGGAGGTACGAGCAGTACTTC
TRBV20-1	-	TRBJ2-3	-	CSASALTDTQYF	TGCAGTGCTAGCGCTTTAACAGATACGCAGTATTTT
TRBV13	TRBD2	TRBJ2-5	many	CASSLSSGSETQYF	TGTGCCAGCAGCTTATCTAGCGGGAGTGAGACCCAGTACTTC
TRBV5-1	-	TRBJ2-2	few	CASRLASAGSNTGELFF	TGCGCCAGCAGACTGGCCAGTGCGGGGTCGAACACCGGGGAGCTGTTTTTT
TRBV11-2	TRBD2	TRBJ2-1	many	CASSLEVPGLAWNEQFF	TGTGCCAGCAGCTTAGAGGTTCCGGGACTAGCTTGGAATGAGCAGTTCTTC
TRBV7-8	-	TRBJ2-3	few	CASSPLRAAGGTDTQYF	TGTGCCAGCAGCCCGCTGCGCGCTGCTGGGGGCACAGATACGCAGTATTTT
TRBV12-3/TRBV12-4	-	TRBJ1-3	many	CASSGRRGGNTIYF	TGTGCCAGCAGTGGCCGGAGGGGTGGAAACACCATATATTTT
TRBV9	-	TRBJ2-1	many	CASSGWNNEQFF	TGTGCCAGCAGCGGTTGGAACAATGAGCAGTTCTTC
TRBV5-1	-	TRBJ1-1	many	CASSFKGVNTEAFF	TGCGCCAGCAGCTTTAAGGGGGTAAACACTGAAGCTTTCTTT
TRBV7-9	TRBD1	TRBJ2-3	-	CASSLAGRQGSTDTQYF	TGTGCCAGCAGCTTAGCAGGCCGACAGGGAAGCACAGATACGCAGTATTTT
TRBV12-3/TRBV12-4	-	TRBJ1-1	-	CASSLRQGSTEAFF	TGTGCCAGCAGTTTACGGCAGGGGAGCACTGAAGCTTTCTTT
TRBV9	TRBD2	TRBJ2-1	many	CASSPQGSGRASFNEQFF	TGTGCCAGCAGCCCCCAGGGGAGCGGGAGGGCAAGTTTCAATGAGCAGTTCTTC